This TCR beta chain emerged from a study of CXCR3-negative and CXCR3-positive naive CD8 T cells. Study outcomes and limitations: In CXCR3-positive naive cells, the TRB CDR3s were more hydrophobic than in CXCR3-negative naive cells.

Germline values: CDR1 PRHDT, CDR2 FYEKMQ (reference sequence). CDR3 length equals 15 residues. Of note for this clonotype: Its target is not known.

UMI-labeled TRB cDNA libraries were prepared by 5' RACE. TCRdb reprocessed the 5' RACE reads and keeps a single row for each CDR3 protein, giving no DNA. Here the sample table reports roughly 89,000 distinct CDR3 sequences. The specimen sequenced was naive CXCR3- CD8+ T cells from blood. The subset denotes: CD45RO-CCR7+CD27+CD95- naive CD8+ T cells lacking CXCR3 (TNR3-). The sequence came from a human donor in good health. Some clones in this sample may be carry-over from other donors' samples. V usage is TRBV13 and J usage is TRBJ2-7; the TCRdb call, TRBD2, lacks DNA for checking. This chain's CDR3 is CASSSLAGDSYEQYF.